This TCR beta chain appears in the sequencing data of a study of neurological immune-mediated disorders. Study results and caveats: Private repertoires in all groups were suggested by the absence of shared CDR3 amino acid sequences among expanded clones across subjects.

For this clonotype: The target antigen is unknown. The junction departs from germline at one end; a sequencing error may be responsible.

Time point of the sample: longitudinal time-point 3. The unsorted libraries were generated from a total of 2 million PBMCs, which had been stored in RNAlater at -80 C. 5'RACE generated cDNA with 10-nucleotide random UMIs. Every sequencing run produced over 160 million TCR-beta sequences, and the sequences from any one run covered 15-18 subjects. From the 5' RACE reads, TCRdb called clonotypes with MiXCR, one entry per CDR3 protein. The table lists 85,000 to 110,000 distinct CDR3 sequences, approximately 10% of them singletons, with under 4% in the top ten. Germline V gives CDR1 KGHSH, CDR2 LQKENI. The length of the CDR3 is 13 residues.

The clonotype comes from a female donor with HTLV-1-associated myelopathy (HAM/TSP). J is TRBJ2-7 and V is TRBV18; D is perhaps TRBD2 (6 bases). The material sequenced was PBMCs. DNA for the CDR3: TGTGTCAGCTCGGAGGGACGGGAATACGAGCAGTACTTC. This sequence encodes CVSSEGREYEQYF.